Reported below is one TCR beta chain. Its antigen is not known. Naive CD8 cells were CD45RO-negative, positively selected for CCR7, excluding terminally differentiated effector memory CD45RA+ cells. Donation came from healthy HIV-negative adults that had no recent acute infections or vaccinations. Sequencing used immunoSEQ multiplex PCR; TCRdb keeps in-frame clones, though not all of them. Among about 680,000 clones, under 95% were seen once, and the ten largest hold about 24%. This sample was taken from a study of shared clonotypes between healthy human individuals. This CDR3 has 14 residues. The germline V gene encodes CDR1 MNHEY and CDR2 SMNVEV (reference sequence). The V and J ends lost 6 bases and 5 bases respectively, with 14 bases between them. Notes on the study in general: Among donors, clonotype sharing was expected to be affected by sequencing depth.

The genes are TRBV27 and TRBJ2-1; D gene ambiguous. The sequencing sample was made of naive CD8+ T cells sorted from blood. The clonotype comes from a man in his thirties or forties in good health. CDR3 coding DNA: TGTGCCAGCAGCAAACACGAGTCTGACAATGAGCAGTTCTTC. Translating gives CASSKHESDNEQFF.